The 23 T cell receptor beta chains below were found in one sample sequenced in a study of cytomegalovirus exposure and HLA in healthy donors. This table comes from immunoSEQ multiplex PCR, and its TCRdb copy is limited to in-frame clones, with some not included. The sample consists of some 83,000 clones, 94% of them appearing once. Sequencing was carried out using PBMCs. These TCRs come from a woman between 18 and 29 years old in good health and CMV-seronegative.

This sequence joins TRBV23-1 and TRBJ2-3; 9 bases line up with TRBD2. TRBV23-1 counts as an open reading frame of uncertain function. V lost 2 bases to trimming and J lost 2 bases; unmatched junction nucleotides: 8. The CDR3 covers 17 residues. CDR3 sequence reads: CASSQRNLAGDTDTQYF. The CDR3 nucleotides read TGCGCCAGCAGTCAAAGAAATTTAGCGGGGGACACAGATACGCAGTATTTT.

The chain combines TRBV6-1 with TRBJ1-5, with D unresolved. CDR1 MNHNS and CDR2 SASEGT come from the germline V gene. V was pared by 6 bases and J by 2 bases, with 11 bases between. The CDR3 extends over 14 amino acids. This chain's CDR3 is CASSASVGNQPQHF. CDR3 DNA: TGTGCCAGCAGCGCTTCGGTGGGCAATCAGCCCCAGCATTTT.

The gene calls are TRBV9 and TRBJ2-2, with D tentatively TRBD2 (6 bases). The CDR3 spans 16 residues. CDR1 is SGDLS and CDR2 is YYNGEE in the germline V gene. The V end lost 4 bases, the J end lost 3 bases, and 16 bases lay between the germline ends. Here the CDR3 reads CASSYPAGSYTGELFF. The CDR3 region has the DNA TGTGCCAGCAGCTATCCGGCGGGGAGCTACACCGGGGAGCTGTTTTTT.

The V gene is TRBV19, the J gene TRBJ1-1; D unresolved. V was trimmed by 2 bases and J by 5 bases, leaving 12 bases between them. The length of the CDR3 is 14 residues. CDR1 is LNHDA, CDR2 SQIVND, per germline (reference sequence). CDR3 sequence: CASSIMGGITEAFF. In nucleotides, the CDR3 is TGTGCCAGTAGTATAATGGGAGGTATAACTGAAGCTTTCTTT.

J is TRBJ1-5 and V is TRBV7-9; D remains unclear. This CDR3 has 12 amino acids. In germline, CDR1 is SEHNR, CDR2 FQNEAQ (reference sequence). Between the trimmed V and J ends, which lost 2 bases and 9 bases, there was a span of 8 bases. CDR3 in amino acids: CASSLTPGPQHF. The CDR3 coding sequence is TGTGCCAGCAGCTTAACCCCAGGGCCCCAGCATTTT.

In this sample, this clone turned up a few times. CDR3 coding DNA: TGCGCCAGCAGCCAAGGAGAAACTAGCGGGGGGGCCTACAATGAGCAGTTCTTC. Translation: CASSQGETSGGAYNEQFF. The rearrangement links TRBV4-3 to TRBJ2-1; 13 nucleotides agree with TRBD2. With 1 base clipped from V and 2 bases from J, the junction kept 5 bases outside the gene matches. Germline CDR1 and CDR2: LGHNA and YSLEER. This CDR3 region has 18 residues.

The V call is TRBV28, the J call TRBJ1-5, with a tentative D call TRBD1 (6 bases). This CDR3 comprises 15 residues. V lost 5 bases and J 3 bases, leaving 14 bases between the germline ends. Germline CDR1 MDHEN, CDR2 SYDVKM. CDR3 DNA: TGTGCCAGCAGTGTTTACAGGGCCTTCAATCAGCCCCAGCATTTT. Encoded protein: CASSVYRAFNQPQHF.

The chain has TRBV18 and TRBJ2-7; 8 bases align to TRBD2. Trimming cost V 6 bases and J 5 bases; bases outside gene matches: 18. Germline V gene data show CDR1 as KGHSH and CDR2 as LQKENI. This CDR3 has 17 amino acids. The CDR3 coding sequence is TGTGCCAGCTCCGGGGGGGATAGCGGCCTCGTGGTTAACGAGCAGTACTTC. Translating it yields CASSGGDSGLVVNEQYF.

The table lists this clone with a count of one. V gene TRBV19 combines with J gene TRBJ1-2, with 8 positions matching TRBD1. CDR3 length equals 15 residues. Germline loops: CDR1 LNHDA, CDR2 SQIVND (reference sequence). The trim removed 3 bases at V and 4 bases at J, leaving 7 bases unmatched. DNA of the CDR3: TGTGCCAGTAGTATGGGGCAGGGGGCGAGCTATGGCTACACCTTC. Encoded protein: CASSMGQGASYGYTF.

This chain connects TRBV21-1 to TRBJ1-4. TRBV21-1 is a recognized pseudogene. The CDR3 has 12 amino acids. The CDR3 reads CASSRRNEKLFF. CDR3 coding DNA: TGTGCCAGCAGCAGGAGGAATGAAAAACTGTTTTTT.

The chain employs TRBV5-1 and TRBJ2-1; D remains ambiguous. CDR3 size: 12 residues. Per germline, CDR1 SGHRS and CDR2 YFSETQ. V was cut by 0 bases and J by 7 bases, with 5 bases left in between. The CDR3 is CASSLAVNEQFF. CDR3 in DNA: TGCGCCAGCAGCTTGGCAGTAAATGAGCAGTTCTTC.

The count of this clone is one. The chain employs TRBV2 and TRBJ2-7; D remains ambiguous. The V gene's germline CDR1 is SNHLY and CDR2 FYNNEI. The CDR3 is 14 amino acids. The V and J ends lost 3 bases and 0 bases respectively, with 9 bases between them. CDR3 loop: CASSDQYLSYEQYF. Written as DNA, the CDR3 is TGTGCCAGCAGTGACCAGTACCTCTCCTACGAGCAGTACTTC.

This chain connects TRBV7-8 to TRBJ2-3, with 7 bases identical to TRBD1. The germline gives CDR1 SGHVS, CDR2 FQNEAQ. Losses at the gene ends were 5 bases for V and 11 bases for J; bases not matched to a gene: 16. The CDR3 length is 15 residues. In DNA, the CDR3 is TGTGCCAGCAGCAAACAGGGGCCCCGGCAAATGGGGCAGTATTTT. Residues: CASSKQGPRQMGQYF. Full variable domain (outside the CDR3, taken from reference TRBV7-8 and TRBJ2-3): GAGVSQSPRYKVAKRGQDVALRCDPISGHVSLFWYQQALGQGPEFLTYFQNEAQLDKSGLPSDRFFAERPEGSVSTLKIQRTQQEDSAVYLCASSKQGPRQMGQYFGPGTRLTVL.

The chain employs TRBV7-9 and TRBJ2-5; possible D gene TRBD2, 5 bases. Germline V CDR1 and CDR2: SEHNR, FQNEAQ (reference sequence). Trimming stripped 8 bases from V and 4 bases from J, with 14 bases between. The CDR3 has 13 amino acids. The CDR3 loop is CASVRGEGETQYF. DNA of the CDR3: TGTGCCAGCGTTCGTGGAGAGGGAGAGACCCAGTACTTC.

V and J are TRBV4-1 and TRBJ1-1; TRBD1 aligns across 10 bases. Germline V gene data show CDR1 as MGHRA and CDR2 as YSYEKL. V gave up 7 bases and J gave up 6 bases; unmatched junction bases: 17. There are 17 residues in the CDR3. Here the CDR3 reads CASNPARTGGLSSEAFF. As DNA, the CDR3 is TGCGCCAGCAACCCAGCCAGGACAGGGGGACTTTCGTCTGAAGCTTTCTTT.

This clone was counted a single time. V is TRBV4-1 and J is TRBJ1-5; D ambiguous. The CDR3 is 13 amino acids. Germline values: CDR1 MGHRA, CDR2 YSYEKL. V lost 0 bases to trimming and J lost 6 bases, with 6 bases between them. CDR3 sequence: CASSQDRGQPQHF. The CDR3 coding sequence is TGCGCCAGCAGCCAAGATCGAGGTCAGCCCCAGCATTTT.

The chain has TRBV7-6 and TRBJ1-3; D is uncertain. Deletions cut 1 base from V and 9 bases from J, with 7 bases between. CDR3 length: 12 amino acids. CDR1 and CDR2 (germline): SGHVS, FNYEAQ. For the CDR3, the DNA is TGTGCCAGCAGCTTAGGAGGGAGCACCATATATTTT. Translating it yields CASSLGGSTIYF. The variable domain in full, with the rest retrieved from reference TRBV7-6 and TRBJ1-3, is GAGVSQSPRYKVTKRGQDVALRCDPISGHVSLYWYRQALGQGPEFLTYFNYEAQQDKSGLPNDRFSAERPEGSISTLTIQRTEQRDSAMYRCASSLGGSTIYFGEGSWLTVV.

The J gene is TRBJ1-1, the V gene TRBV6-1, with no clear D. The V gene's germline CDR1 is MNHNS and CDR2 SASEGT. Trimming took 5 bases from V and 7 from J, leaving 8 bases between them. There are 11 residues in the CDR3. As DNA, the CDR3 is TGTGCCAGCAGTAACGAGTTTGAAGCTTTCTTT. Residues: CASSNEFEAFF.

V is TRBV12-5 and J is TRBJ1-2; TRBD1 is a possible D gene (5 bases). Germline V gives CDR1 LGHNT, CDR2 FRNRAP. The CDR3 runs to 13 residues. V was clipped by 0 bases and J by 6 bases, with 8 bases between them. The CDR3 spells CASGLVPGNGYTF. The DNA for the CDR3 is TGTGCTAGTGGTTTGGTGCCAGGGAATGGCTACACCTTC. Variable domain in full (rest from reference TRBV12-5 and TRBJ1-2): DARVTQTPRHKVTEMGQEVTMRCQPILGHNTVFWYRQTMMQGLELLAYFRNRAPLDDSGMPKDRFSAEMPDATLATLKIQPSEPRDSAVYFCASGLVPGNGYTFGSGTRLTVV.

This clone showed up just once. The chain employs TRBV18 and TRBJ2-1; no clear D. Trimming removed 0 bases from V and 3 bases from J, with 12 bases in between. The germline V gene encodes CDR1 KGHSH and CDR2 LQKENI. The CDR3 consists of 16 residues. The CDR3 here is CASSPPGLALYNEQFF. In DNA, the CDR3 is TGTGCCAGCTCACCACCTGGTTTGGCCCTCTACAATGAGCAGTTCTTC.

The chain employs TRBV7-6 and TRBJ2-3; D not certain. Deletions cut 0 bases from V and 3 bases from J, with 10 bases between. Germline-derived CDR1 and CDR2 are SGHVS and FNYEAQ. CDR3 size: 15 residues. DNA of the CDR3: TGTGCCAGCAGCTTAGCCCACGAGGCAACAGATACGCAGTATTTT. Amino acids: CASSLAHEATDTQYF.

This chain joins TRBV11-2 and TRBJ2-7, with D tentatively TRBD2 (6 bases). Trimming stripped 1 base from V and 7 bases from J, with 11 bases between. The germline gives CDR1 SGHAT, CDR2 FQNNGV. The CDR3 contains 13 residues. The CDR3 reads CASSLAEGWEQYF. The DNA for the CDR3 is TGTGCCAGCAGCTTAGCGGAGGGGTGGGAGCAGTACTTC.

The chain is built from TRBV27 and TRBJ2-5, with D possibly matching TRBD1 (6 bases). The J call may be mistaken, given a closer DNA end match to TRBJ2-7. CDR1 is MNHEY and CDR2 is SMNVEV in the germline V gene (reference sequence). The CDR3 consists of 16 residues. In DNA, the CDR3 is TGTGCCAGCAGTCCGTCAACAGGGAAGGTACCCCACGAGCAGTACTTC. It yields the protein CASSPSTGKVPHEQYF.